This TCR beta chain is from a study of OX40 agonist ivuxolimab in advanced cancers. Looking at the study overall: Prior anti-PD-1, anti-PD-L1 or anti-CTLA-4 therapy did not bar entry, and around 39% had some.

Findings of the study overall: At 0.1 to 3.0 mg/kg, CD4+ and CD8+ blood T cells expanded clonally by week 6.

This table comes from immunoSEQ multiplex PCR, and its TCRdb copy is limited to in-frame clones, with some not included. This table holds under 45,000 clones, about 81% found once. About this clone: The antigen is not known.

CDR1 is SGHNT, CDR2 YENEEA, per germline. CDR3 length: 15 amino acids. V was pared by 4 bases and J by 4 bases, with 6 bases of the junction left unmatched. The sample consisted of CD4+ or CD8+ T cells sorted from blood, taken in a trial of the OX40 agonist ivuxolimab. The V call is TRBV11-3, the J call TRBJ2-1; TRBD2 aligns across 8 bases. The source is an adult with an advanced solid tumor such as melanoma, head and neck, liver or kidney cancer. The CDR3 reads CASSSSGLEYNEQFF. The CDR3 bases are TGTGCCAGCAGCTCTAGCGGGCTCGAGTACAATGAGCAGTTCTTC.